These 21 T cell receptor beta chains were all obtained from the same sample, sequenced in a study of T cells in Graves' hyperthyroidism and ophthalmopathy. Researchers took RNA transcripts and amplified the TCR beta CDR3 regions from them. HTBI primers drove first-round RT-PCR of the TCR CDR3. TCRdb itself ran the multiplex PCR reads through MiXCR, one entry per CDR3 protein. The table records about 520,000 distinct CDR3 sequences, approximately 25% of them present only once. The specimen was blood. All receptors derive from a woman in her 30s with Graves' ophthalmopathy.

This clonotype was recorded at least ten times. V and J are TRBV10-2 and TRBJ2-7; D ambiguous. Trimming pared 0 bases from V and 3 bases from J, leaving 9 bases between. CDR3 length: 14 amino acids. Germline CDR1 and CDR2: WSHSY and SAAADI. CDR3 DNA: TGCGCCAGCAGTGAGTCTACGTCATACTACGAGCAGTACTTC. Translating gives CASSESTSYYEQYF.

V and J are TRBV12-3 or TRBV12-4 and TRBJ1-5; D might be TRBD1 (5 bases). The CDR3 length is 15 residues. V shed 5 bases and J shed 3 bases, with 14 bases lying between them. The CDR3 nucleotides are TGTGCCAGCAGTATTCGGGGGGAGATCAATCAGCCCCAGCATTTT. Translating it yields CASSIRGEINQPQHF.

CDR3 nucleotide sequence: TGTGCCACGACTAGGGGAAGTAGCAATCAGCCCCAGCATTTT. Encoded protein: CATTRGSSNQPQHF. The chain combines TRBV12-3 or TRBV12-4 with TRBJ1-5; possible D gene TRBD1, 5 bases. Trimming cost V 10 bases and J 0 bases, with 13 bases left between them. This CDR3 has 14 residues.

This clonotype was observed a handful of times. The chain carries TRBV28 and TRBJ2-5; 7 nucleotides align to TRBD1. The CDR3 is 15 amino acids. CDR1 is MDHEN and CDR2 is SYDVKM in the germline V gene. The J segment lost 5 bases and the V segment lost 2 bases, leaving 8 bases of the junction unmatched. CDR3 coding DNA: TGTGCCAGCAGTTTAAGACAGGGTCGACGGGAGACCCAGTACTTC. Translation gives CASSLRQGRRETQYF.

This clonotype was detected many times. The V and J genes are TRBV28 and TRBJ2-6, with a possible D match to TRBD1 (6 bases). Germline V gene sequence: CDR1 MDHEN, CDR2 SYDVKM. This CDR3 contains 17 residues. Trimming removed 5 bases at V and 0 bases at J, with 14 bases between. The CDR3 DNA follows: TGTGCCAGCAGTCTCACAGGGAGTCGCTCTGGGGCCAACGTCCTGACTTTC. Its translation is CASSLTGSRSGANVLTF.

This clonotype occurred many times. V gene TRBV27 combines with J gene TRBJ2-7; D is possibly TRBD2 (5 bases). CDR1 and CDR2 (germline): MNHEY, SMNVEV (reference sequence). The CDR3 consists of 15 residues. The V end lost 6 bases, the J end lost 3 bases, and 18 bases lay between the germline ends. The CDR3 DNA is TGTGCCAGCAGAAATATAGCGCCAAAGATCTACGAGCAGTACTTC. It translates to CASRNIAPKIYEQYF.

The sample holds many counts of this clonotype. This chain links TRBV20-1 with TRBJ2-3, with 8 bases aligning to TRBD2. The CDR3 is 15 residues long. V gave up 6 bases and J gave up 0 bases; unmatched junction bases: 8. Germline lookup yields CDR1 DFQATT and CDR2 SNEGSKA (reference sequence). This CDR3 is CSALAGSGSTDTQYF. The CDR3 coding sequence is TGCAGTGCCTTAGCGGGGTCAGGGAGCACAGATACGCAGTATTTT.

The chain uses TRBV19 and TRBJ2-7; 8 nucleotides align to TRBD1. Losses at the gene ends were 3 bases for V and 5 bases for J; bases not matched to a gene: 12. The CDR3 totals 16 residues. Germline V gene lookup returns CDR1 LNHDA and CDR2 SQIVND (reference sequence). CDR3 protein: CASSMGTGRGWNEQYF. Here the CDR3 DNA reads TGTGCCAGTAGTATGGGGACAGGTAGGGGGTGGAACGAGCAGTACTTC.

This clonotype was observed many times. The chain joins TRBV28 to TRBJ2-7, with a possible D match to TRBD2 (5 bases). Germline-derived CDR1 and CDR2 are MDHEN and SYDVKM. This CDR3 comprises 15 residues. The germline V and J ends were trimmed by 3 bases and 3 bases, with 15 bases remaining between them. The CDR3 region has the DNA TGTGCCAGCAGTTTTCCGCCGGGAACGAACTACGAGCAGTACTTC. Amino acids: CASSFPPGTNYEQYF. Full variable domain (missing parts from reference TRBV28 and TRBJ2-7): DVKVTQSSRYLVKRTGEKVFLECVQDMDHENMFWYRQDPGLGLRLIYFSYDVKMKEKGDIPEGYSVSREKKERFSLILESASTNQTSMYLCASSFPPGTNYEQYFGPGTRLTVT.

The rearrangement joins TRBV12-3 or TRBV12-4 to TRBJ1-1; D is perhaps TRBD1 (5 bases). Trimming left V 6 bases short and J 4 bases short, with 15 bases between. The CDR3 sequence is 14 residues long. CDR3 protein: CASSDRQGITEAFF. The DNA of the CDR3 is TGTGCCAGCAGCGACCGCCAGGGAATCACTGAAGCTTTCTTT.

This clonotype has just a few counts. CDR3 in amino acids: CASSISSNQPQHF. CDR3 DNA: TGTGCCAGCAGTATCTCCAGCAATCAGCCCCAGCATTTT. The rearrangement links TRBV12-3 or TRBV12-4 to TRBJ1-5; D ambiguous. Trimming left V 5 bases short and J 1 base short, with 6 bases between. The CDR3 length is 13 residues.

The chain couples TRBV2 to TRBJ1-5; D is undetermined. The CDR3 is 15 amino acids. Germline lookup yields CDR1 SNHLY and CDR2 FYNNEI. The V and J ends lost 7 bases and 0 bases respectively, with 13 bases between them. CDR3 DNA sequence: TGTGCCAGCAAGGCAGAGACAAGTAGCAATCAGCCCCAGCATTTT. This sequence encodes CASKAETSSNQPQHF.

The genes are TRBV20-1 and TRBJ1-2; TRBD1 might be the D (5 bases). Trimming pared 1 base from V and 8 bases from J, leaving 11 bases between. The germline V gene encodes CDR1 DFQATT and CDR2 SNEGSKA (reference sequence). The CDR3 contains 12 residues. CDR3 residues: CSARVEGPGYTF. In DNA, the CDR3 is TGCAGTGCTAGAGTAGAGGGGCCCGGCTACACCTTC.

This clonotype was seen at least ten times. V is TRBV7-2 and J is TRBJ1-2; D unclear. The CDR3 spans 14 residues. Per the germline V gene, CDR1 is SGHTA and CDR2 is FQGNSA. Deletions cut 1 base from V and 2 bases from J, with 8 bases between. As DNA, the CDR3 is TGTGCCAGCAGCTTAGATAAGGGAAACTATGGCTACACCTTC. This encodes CASSLDKGNYGYTF.

This clonotype came up many times. The chain combines TRBV11-2 with TRBJ1-1; a weak D match, TRBD1 (5 bases). The CDR3 spans 15 residues. Trimming took off 5 bases at V and 1 base at J, with 14 bases between the two ends. In germline, CDR1 is SGHAT, CDR2 FQNNGV. The CDR3 DNA reads TGTGCCAGCAGCCCCCTGGAGGGGTGGAACACTGAAGCTTTCTTT. Protein product: CASSPLEGWNTEAFF.

The table lists this clonotype with many counts. V usage is TRBV18 and J usage is TRBJ1-2, with D perhaps TRBD1 (6 bases). Deletions cut 3 bases from V and 0 bases from J, with 14 bases between. The CDR3 is 16 amino acids. Germline V gives CDR1 KGHSH, CDR2 LQKENI. The CDR3 protein is CASSPGRGLANYGYTF. The CDR3 DNA is TGTGCCAGCTCACCGGGCAGGGGACTCGCTAACTATGGCTACACCTTC.

The V and J genes are TRBV12-3 or TRBV12-4 and TRBJ2-5; 9 bases map to TRBD2. The CDR3 is 16 amino acids. Trimming took 7 bases from V and 0 from J; bases not matched to a gene: 9. DNA for the CDR3: TGTGCCAGCAACCTGAGCGGGGGGACCTACCAAGAGACCCAGTACTTC. Protein product: CASNLSGGTYQETQYF.

V gene TRBV11-2 combines with J gene TRBJ2-2, with a possible D match to TRBD2 (5 bases). The CDR3 contains 16 residues. Germline values: CDR1 SGHAT, CDR2 FQNNGV. V was trimmed by 0 bases and J by 1 base, leaving 9 bases between them. CDR3 DNA: TGTGCCAGCAGCTTAGACCTACTAGAGAACACCGGGGAGCTGTTTTTT. Protein sequence: CASSLDLLENTGELFF.

This clonotype has a count of ten or more. V is TRBV14 and J is TRBJ2-5, with D tentatively TRBD2 (6 bases). The CDR3 has 12 amino acids. The V gene's germline CDR1 is SGHDN and CDR2 FVKESK. The V and J ends lost 1 base and 7 bases respectively, with 7 bases between them. This CDR3 reads CASSQVGGTQYF. The DNA for the CDR3 is TGTGCCAGCAGCCAAGTGGGAGGGACCCAGTACTTC.

Comment on this clonotype: One end of the junction fails to match germline, which may point to a read error. This chain uses TRBV7-2 with TRBJ1-2; D is ambiguous. The germline CDR1 and CDR2 sequences are SGHTA and FQGNSA. This CDR3 contains 13 residues. CDR3 nucleotides: TGTGCCGGCAGCCTGGACCGACTCTATGGCTACACCTTC. The encoded protein is CAGSLDRLYGYTF.

This clonotype appeared many times. The chain combines TRBV2 with TRBJ1-1; the D gene is possibly TRBD1 (5 bases). The CDR3 spans 11 residues. V was shortened by 1 base and J by 8 bases, with 5 bases between the two germline ends. Germline lookup yields CDR1 SNHLY and CDR2 FYNNEI. CDR3 loop: CASSEGTEAFF. Here the CDR3 DNA reads TGTGCCAGCAGTGAAGGGACAGAAGCTTTCTTT.